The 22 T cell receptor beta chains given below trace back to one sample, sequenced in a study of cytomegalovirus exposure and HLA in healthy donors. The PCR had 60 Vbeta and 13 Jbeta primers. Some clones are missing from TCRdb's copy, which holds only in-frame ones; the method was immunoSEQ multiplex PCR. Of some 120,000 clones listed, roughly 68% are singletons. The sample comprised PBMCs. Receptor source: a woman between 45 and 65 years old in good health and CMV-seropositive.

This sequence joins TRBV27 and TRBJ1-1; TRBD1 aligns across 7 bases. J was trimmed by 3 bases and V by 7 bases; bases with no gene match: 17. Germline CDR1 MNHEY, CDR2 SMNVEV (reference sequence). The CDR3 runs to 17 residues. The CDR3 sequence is CASTRGGTGVRHTEAFF. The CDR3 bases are TGTGCCAGCACTCGGGGGGGAACAGGGGTGCGTCACACTGAAGCTTTCTTT.

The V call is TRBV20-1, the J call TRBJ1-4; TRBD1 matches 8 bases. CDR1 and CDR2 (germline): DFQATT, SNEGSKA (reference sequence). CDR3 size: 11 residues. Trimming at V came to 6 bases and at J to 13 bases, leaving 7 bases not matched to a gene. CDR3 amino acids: CSAARTGRLFF. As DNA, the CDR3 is TGCAGTGCAGCAAGGACAGGGAGACTGTTTTTT.

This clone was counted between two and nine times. The CDR3 nucleotides are TGTGCCAGCTCCCCAGGGACTAGCGGTTCCTACGAGCAGTACTTC. This encodes CASSPGTSGSYEQYF. The gene calls are TRBV18 and TRBJ2-7; 11 bases match TRBD2. The CDR3 is 15 amino acids. J lost 1 base, V lost 6 bases, and 5 bases had no gene match. The V gene's germline CDR1 is KGHSH and CDR2 LQKENI.

This CDR3 is CASLDRSSGNTIYF. The CDR3, as DNA: TGTGCCAGCCTGGACAGAAGCTCTGGAAACACCATATATTTT. The rearrangement links TRBV28 to TRBJ1-3, with D perhaps TRBD1 (6 bases). The germline V gene has CDR1 MDHEN and CDR2 SYDVKM. This CDR3 region has 14 residues. The V and J ends lost 8 bases and 0 bases respectively, with 11 bases between them.

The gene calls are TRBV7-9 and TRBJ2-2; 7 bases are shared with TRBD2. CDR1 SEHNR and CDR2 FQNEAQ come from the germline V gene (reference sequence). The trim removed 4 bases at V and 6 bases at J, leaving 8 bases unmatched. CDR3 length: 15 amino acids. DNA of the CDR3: TGTGCCAGCAGCTACCCCGGGGGGAGTCCCGGGGAGCTGTTTTTT. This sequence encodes CASSYPGGSPGELFF.

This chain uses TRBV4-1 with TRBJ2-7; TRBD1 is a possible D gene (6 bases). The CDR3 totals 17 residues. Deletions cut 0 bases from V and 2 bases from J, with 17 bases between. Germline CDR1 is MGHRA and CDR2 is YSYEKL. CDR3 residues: CASSQDSDSSWTYEQYF. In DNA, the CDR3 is TGCGCCAGCAGCCAAGATTCGGACAGCTCCTGGACCTACGAGCAGTACTTC.

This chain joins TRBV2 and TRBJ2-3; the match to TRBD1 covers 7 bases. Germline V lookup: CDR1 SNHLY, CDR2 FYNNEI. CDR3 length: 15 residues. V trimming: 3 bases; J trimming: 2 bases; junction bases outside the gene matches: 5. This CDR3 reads CASSDRQGVTDTQYF. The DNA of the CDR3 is TGTGCCAGCAGTGACCGACAGGGAGTCACAGATACGCAGTATTTT. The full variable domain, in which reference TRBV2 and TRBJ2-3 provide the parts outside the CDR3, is EPEVTQTPSHQVTQMGQEVILRCVPISNHLYFYWYRQILGQKVEFLVSFYNNEISEKSEIFDDQFSVERPDGSNFTLKIRSTKLEDSAMYFCASSDRQGVTDTQYFGPGTRLTVL.

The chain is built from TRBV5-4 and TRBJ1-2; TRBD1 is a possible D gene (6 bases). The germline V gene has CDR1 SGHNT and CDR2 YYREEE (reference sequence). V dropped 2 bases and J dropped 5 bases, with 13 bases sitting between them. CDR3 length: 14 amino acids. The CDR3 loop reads CASSFNRASYGYTF. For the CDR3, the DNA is TGTGCCAGCAGCTTTAACAGGGCTTCGTATGGCTACACCTTC.

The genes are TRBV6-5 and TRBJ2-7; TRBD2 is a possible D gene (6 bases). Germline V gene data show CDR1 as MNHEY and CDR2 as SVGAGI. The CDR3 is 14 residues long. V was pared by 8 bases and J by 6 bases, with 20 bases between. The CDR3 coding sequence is TGTGCCAGCCGCCGGGTACTGGAGGGTAGCGAGCAGTACTTC. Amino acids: CASRRVLEGSEQYF.

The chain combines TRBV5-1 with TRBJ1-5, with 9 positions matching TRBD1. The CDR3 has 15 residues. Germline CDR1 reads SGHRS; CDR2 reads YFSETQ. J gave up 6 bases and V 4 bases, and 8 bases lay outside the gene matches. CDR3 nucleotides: TGCGCCAGCAGCCCGGAGGGACAGGGTATTCAGCCCCAGCATTTT. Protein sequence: CASSPEGQGIQPQHF. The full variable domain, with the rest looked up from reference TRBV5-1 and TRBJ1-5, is KAGVTQTPRYLIKTRGQQVTLSCSPISGHRSVSWYQQTPGQGLQFLFEYFSETQRNKGNFPGRFSGRQFSNSRSEMNVSTLELGDSALYLCASSPEGQGIQPQHFGDGTRLSIL.

CDR3 loop: CASSLWGDSGNTIYF. The CDR3 coding sequence is TGCGCCAGCAGCTTGTGGGGGGACTCTGGAAACACCATATATTTT. V and J are TRBV5-1 and TRBJ1-3, with D tentatively TRBD1 (5 bases). Germline V CDR1 and CDR2: SGHRS, YFSETQ. The CDR3 totals 15 residues. The germline V and J ends were trimmed by 1 base and 0 bases, with 8 bases remaining between them.

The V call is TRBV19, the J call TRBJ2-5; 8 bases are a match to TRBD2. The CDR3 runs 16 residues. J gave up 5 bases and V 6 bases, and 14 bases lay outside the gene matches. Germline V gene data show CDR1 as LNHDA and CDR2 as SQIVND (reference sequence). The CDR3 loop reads CASSIGGAGSGETQYF. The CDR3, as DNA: TGTGCCAGTAGCATCGGGGGGGCGGGGTCAGGGGAGACCCAGTACTTC.

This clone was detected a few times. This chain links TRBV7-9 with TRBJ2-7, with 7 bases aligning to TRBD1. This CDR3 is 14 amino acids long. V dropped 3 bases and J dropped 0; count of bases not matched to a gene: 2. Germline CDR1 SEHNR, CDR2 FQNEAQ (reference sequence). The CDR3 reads CASSFGTVSYEQYF. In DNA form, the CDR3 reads TGTGCCAGCAGCTTCGGGACAGTCTCCTACGAGCAGTACTTC.

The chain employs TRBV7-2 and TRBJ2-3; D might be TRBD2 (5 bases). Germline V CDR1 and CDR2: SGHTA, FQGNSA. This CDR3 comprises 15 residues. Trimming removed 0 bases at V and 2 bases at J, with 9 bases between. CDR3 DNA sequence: TGTGCCAGCAGCTTAGCCACACGGGACACAGATACGCAGTATTTT. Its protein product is CASSLATRDTDTQYF.

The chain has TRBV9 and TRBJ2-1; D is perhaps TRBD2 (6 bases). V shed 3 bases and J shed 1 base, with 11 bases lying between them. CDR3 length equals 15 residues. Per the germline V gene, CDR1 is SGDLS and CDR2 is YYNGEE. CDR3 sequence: CASSGGTPSYNEQFF. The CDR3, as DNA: TGTGCCAGCAGCGGGGGGACTCCTTCCTACAATGAGCAGTTCTTC.

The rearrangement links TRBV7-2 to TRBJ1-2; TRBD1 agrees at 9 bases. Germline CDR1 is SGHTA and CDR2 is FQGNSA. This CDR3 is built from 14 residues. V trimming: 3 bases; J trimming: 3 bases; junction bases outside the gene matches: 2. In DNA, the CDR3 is TGTGCCAGCAGCTTTAGGACAGGGGACTATGGCTACACCTTC. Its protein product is CASSFRTGDYGYTF.

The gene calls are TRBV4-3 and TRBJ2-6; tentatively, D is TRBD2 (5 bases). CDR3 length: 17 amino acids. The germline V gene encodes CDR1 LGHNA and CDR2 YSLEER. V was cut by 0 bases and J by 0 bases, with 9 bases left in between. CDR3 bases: TGCGCCAGCAGCCAAGATTCTAGCATCTCTGGGGCCAACGTCCTGACTTTC. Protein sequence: CASSQDSSISGANVLTF.

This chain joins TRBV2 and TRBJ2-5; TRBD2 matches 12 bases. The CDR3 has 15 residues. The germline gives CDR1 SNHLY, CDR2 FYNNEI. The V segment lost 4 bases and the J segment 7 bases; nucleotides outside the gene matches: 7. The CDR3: CASSGTSGAAGTQYF. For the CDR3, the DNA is TGTGCCAGCAGTGGGACTAGCGGGGCGGCGGGGACCCAGTACTTC.

CDR3: CAISEDSYGYTF. Written as DNA, the CDR3 is TGTGCCATCAGTGAGGACTCCTATGGCTACACCTTC. This chain links TRBV10-3 with TRBJ1-2; D not certain. Trimming removed 2 bases from V and 4 bases from J, with 5 bases in between. Per germline, CDR1 ENHRY and CDR2 SYGVKD. This CDR3 spans 12 amino acids.

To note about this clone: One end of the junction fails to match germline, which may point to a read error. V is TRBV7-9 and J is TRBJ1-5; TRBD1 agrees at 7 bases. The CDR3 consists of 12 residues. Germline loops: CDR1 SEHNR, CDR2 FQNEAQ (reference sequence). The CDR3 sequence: CSSSLSGGPQHF. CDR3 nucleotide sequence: TGTTCCAGCAGCTTATCAGGGGGGCCCCAGCATTTT.

CDR3 DNA: TGTGCCAGCAGCTTCCAGCGGGCTTACAATGAGCAGTTCTTC. It translates to CASSFQRAYNEQFF. The rearrangement uses TRBV7-2 and TRBJ2-1, with D perhaps TRBD2 (6 bases). CDR1 is SGHTA and CDR2 is FQGNSA in the germline V gene. The CDR3 contains 14 residues. Trimming took 3 bases from V and 4 from J, leaving 10 bases between them.

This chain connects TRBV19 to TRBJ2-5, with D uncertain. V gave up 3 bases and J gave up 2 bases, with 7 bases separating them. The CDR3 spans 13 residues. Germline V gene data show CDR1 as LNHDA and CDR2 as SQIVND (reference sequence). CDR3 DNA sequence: TGTGCCAGTAGTATGTACGAGCAAGAGACCCAGTACTTC. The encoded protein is CASSMYEQETQYF.